This T cell receptor (beta chain) was retrieved from a study of a mutant IDH1 vaccine in newly diagnosed glioma. Study at large: Most had both radiotherapy and temozolomide beforehand; others had only one. Overall study results and limits: Patients showed vaccine-induced immune responses at a rate of roughly 93%.

In its sample, this clone was seen once. What it recognizes is unknown. Only in-frame clones appear in the TCRdb table, and some are missing; sequencing was by immunoSEQ multiplex PCR. The repertoire holds approximately 44,000 clones, under 95% seen once, with over 3.5% in the top ten. Sample time point: week 23, last vaccination. Every vaccination contained 300 ug of the mutant IDH1 20-mer peptide and was paired with topical imiquimod. Donor tumors were new WHO grade 3 or 4 IDH1-mutant, ATRX-lost astrocytomas. The V end was cut by 6 bases, the J end by 8 bases, with 20 bases between. This CDR3 is 14 amino acids long. Germline values: CDR1 SGHRS, CDR2 YFSETQ.

The V call is TRBV5-1, the J call TRBJ1-2; D call uncertain. This TCR was sampled from a man in his fifties with glioma. Specimen: PBMCs, collected from a glioma patient whose treatment included an IDH1 peptide vaccine. The CDR3 spells CASTLGQAQRGYTF. CDR3 in DNA: TGCGCCAGCACCCTCGGCCAGGCTCAACGCGGCTACACCTTC.